This entry lists 14 T cell receptor beta chains sequenced from one sample in a study of beta chain features in type 1 diabetes. General study results and limits: Shorter TCRB CDR3s, moderately but significantly so, were found in Type 1 diabetes patients in all four CD4+ subsets.

These receptors lack a known antigen. Expressed TCRB transcripts were sequenced because the isolated RNA had all been reverse transcribed beforehand. Here immunoSEQ multiplex PCR was the method, and the copy in TCRdb shows in-frame clones only, minus some. The sample holds about 340,000 clones; roughly 14% are singletons and the top ten take about 0.016%. The source material was naive CD4+ T cells from blood. The receptors were gathered from a woman under 30 with type 1 diabetes.

V gene TRBV4-3 combines with J gene TRBJ2-2; 7 nucleotides line up with TRBD2. The CDR3 is 14 residues long. Germline V CDR1 and CDR2: LGHNA, YSLEER. V gave up 4 bases and J gave up 6 bases; unmatched junction bases: 5. The CDR3 nucleotides are TGCGCCAGCAGCCTGGGGGGGATAGCCGGGGAGCTGTTTTTT. This codes for CASSLGGIAGELFF.

The chain has TRBV2 and TRBJ2-1; the D gene is possibly TRBD1 (5 bases). The germline V gene encodes CDR1 SNHLY and CDR2 FYNNEI. V was shortened by 3 bases and J by 6 bases, with 12 bases between the two germline ends. The CDR3 sequence is 14 residues long. CDR3 residues: CASSERQLSNEQFF. CDR3 DNA sequence: TGTGCCAGCAGTGAGCGACAGCTGTCCAATGAGCAGTTCTTC. The whole variable domain, filled in from reference TRBV2 and TRBJ2-1, reads EPEVTQTPSHQVTQMGQEVILRCVPISNHLYFYWYRQILGQKVEFLVSFYNNEISEKSEIFDDQFSVERPDGSNFTLKIRSTKLEDSAMYFCASSERQLSNEQFFGPGTRLTVL.

The chain couples TRBV14 to TRBJ1-2; D is ambiguous. Looked up from germline, CDR1 is SGHDN and CDR2 is FVKESK. The CDR3 loop spans 18 amino acids. V lost 0 bases to trimming and J lost 3 bases, with 20 bases between them. The CDR3 sequence is CASSQEVSGISGDYGYTF. For the CDR3, the DNA is TGTGCCAGCAGCCAAGAGGTTTCGGGCATATCGGGAGACTATGGCTACACCTTC.

The V and J genes are TRBV4-1 and TRBJ1-2; the D gene is possibly TRBD1 (6 bases). Deletions cut 1 base from V and 2 bases from J, with 11 bases between. Germline lookup yields CDR1 MGHRA and CDR2 YSYEKL. The CDR3 extends over 15 amino acids. The CDR3 spells CASSQAPTGNYGYTF. CDR3 in DNA: TGCGCCAGCAGCCAAGCCCCAACAGGGAACTATGGCTACACCTTC.

This clone came up a few times. Other DNA sequences in this specimen translate into the identical CDR3. The chain uses TRBV5-1 and TRBJ2-1, with 13 bases matching TRBD2. V gave up 4 bases and J gave up 6 bases; unmatched junction bases: 1. Per germline, CDR1 SGHRS and CDR2 YFSETQ. This CDR3 has 14 amino acids. The DNA of the CDR3 is TGCGCCAGCAGCCGGACTAGCGGGAGCAATGAGCAGTTCTTC. Translated, it gives CASSRTSGSNEQFF. The full variable domain, its missing parts supplied by reference TRBV5-1 and TRBJ2-1, is KAGVTQTPRYLIKTRGQQVTLSCSPISGHRSVSWYQQTPGQGLQFLFEYFSETQRNKGNFPGRFSGRQFSNSRSEMNVSTLELGDSALYLCASSRTSGSNEQFFGPGTRLTVL.

The chain employs TRBV2 and TRBJ1-4; weak D call: TRBD1 (5 bases). Germline CDR1 SNHLY, CDR2 FYNNEI. The CDR3 is made up of 14 amino acids. V was trimmed by 6 bases and J by 3 bases, leaving 11 bases between them. CDR3 in DNA: TGTGCCAGCAGACCCGACAGATCTAATGAAAAACTGTTTTTT. Encoded protein: CASRPDRSNEKLFF.

This chain links TRBV7-8 with TRBJ2-5; 7 nucleotides agree with TRBD2. Germline values: CDR1 SGHVS, CDR2 FQNEAQ. J gave up 3 bases and V 5 bases, and 15 bases lay outside the gene matches. This CDR3 has 17 residues. CDR3 in DNA: TGTGCCAGCAGCGCCCACCGCTTAGCGGGTTCCGAAGAGACCCAGTACTTC. This codes for CASSAHRLAGSEETQYF.

The chain combines TRBV28 with TRBJ1-5; D is perhaps TRBD1 (6 bases). The CDR3 runs to 14 residues. V was shortened by 5 bases and J by 4 bases, with 12 bases between the two germline ends. The germline gives CDR1 MDHEN, CDR2 SYDVKM. CDR3 bases: TGTGCCAGCAGTGAGGGGGGGCGGAATCAGCCCCAGCATTTT. This sequence encodes CASSEGGRNQPQHF.

The J gene is TRBJ2-7, the V gene TRBV9; D might be TRBD2 (7 bases). CDR1 and CDR2 from the germline V gene are SGDLS and YYNGEE. The length of the CDR3 is 13 residues. Trimming cost V 3 bases and J 5 bases, with 12 bases left between them. CDR3 region: CASSEGGRHEQYF. CDR3 coding DNA: TGTGCCAGCAGCGAGGGGGGGCGCCACGAGCAGTACTTC. Based on the CDR3 plus reference TRBV9 and TRBJ2-7, the full variable domain is DSGVTQTPKHLITATGQRVTLRCSPRSGDLSVYWYQQSLDQGLQFLIQYYNGEERAKGNILERFSAQQFPDLHSELNLSSLELGDSALYFCASSEGGRHEQYFGPGTRLTVT.

This clone was counted between two and nine times. The V and J genes are TRBV11-2 and TRBJ2-7; D may be TRBD2 (5 bases). This CDR3 contains 13 residues. Deletions cut 5 bases from V and 3 bases from J, with 11 bases between. Germline V gene lookup returns CDR1 SGHAT and CDR2 FQNNGV. CDR3 coding DNA: TGTGCCAGCAGCAATAGAGGGTTCTACGAGCAGTACTTC. Amino acid sequence: CASSNRGFYEQYF.

V and J are TRBV5-1 and TRBJ1-2; 10 nucleotides agree with TRBD1. V shed 4 bases and J 2 bases; nucleotides not matched to a gene: 11. Germline V lookup: CDR1 SGHRS, CDR2 YFSETQ. CDR3 length: 17 amino acids. CDR3 in DNA: TGCGCCAGCAGCCCGACAGGGGGCGAGACCCCGAACTATGGCTACACCTTC. Encoded protein: CASSPTGGETPNYGYTF.

In its sample, this clone was seen once. The J gene is TRBJ2-3, the V gene TRBV11-3; TRBD2 might be the D (6 bases). V lost 3 bases and J 2 bases, leaving 12 bases between the germline ends. CDR3 length equals 15 residues. Looked up from germline, CDR1 is SGHNT and CDR2 is YENEEA. The CDR3 loop is CASSFEGGHTDTQYF. The DNA for the CDR3 is TGTGCCAGCAGCTTTGAGGGAGGACACACAGATACGCAGTATTTT.

This chain links TRBV7-9 with TRBJ1-1; 8 bases are a match to TRBD1. There are 15 residues in the CDR3. Trimming took 3 bases from V and 4 from J; bases not matched to a gene: 7. CDR1 is SEHNR, CDR2 FQNEAQ, per germline (reference sequence). In DNA, the CDR3 is TGTGCCAGCAGCTTTCGGCAGGGGGCTATCACTGAAGCTTTCTTT. It translates to CASSFRQGAITEAFF.

This chain uses TRBV19 with TRBJ1-1; the match to TRBD1 covers 10 bases. CDR1 is LNHDA, CDR2 SQIVND, per germline (reference sequence). Unmatched junction bases numbered 6, after V lost 5 bases and J lost 3 bases. The length of the CDR3 is 15 residues. The chain's CDR3 is CASSDRGLRDTEAFF. The DNA of the CDR3 is TGTGCCAGTAGTGACAGGGGGCTGAGGGACACTGAAGCTTTCTTT.